Following are 10 T cell receptor beta chains from one sample sequenced in a study of blood T cell repertoires in COVID-19. The table came from immunoSEQ multiplex PCR; TCRdb's copy has only in-frame clones and leaves some out. This table holds 40,000 to 50,000 clones, around 87% found once. Sequencing used peripheral blood. The source is a woman aged 80 or older with COVID-19, enrolled during active disease.

The chain has TRBV20-1 and TRBJ2-7, with 7 bases fitting TRBD1. The CDR3 consists of 11 residues. J gave up 8 bases and V 4 bases, and 5 bases lay outside the gene matches. Looked up from germline, CDR1 is DFQATT and CDR2 is SNEGSKA (reference sequence). The CDR3 coding sequence is TGCAGTGCTACAGGACAGGATCAGCAGTACTTC. Translating it yields CSATGQDQQYF.

V is TRBV7-8 and J is TRBJ2-1; D possibly corresponds to TRBD2 (6 bases). V lost 3 bases and J 1 base, leaving 13 bases between the germline ends. The germline gives CDR1 SGHVS, CDR2 FQNEAQ. The CDR3 runs 16 residues. CDR3 nucleotides: TGTGCCAGCAGCTTCGGGCTAGCGCGGTCCTACAATGAGCAGTTCTTC. As protein: CASSFGLARSYNEQFF.

The V and J genes are TRBV3-1 (or the pseudogene TRBV3-2) and TRBJ1-1, with D hard to call. Germline V gene sequence: CDR1 LGHDT, CDR2 YNNKEL (reference sequence). The V gene lost 4 bases and the J gene lost 1 base, with 10 bases spanning the gap. The CDR3 length is 14 residues. As DNA, the CDR3 is TGTGCCAGCAGCCGTGGGCTCGGGAACACTGAAGCTTTCTTT. This codes for CASSRGLGNTEAFF.

The J gene is TRBJ2-7, the V gene TRBV4-2; TRBD2 matches 7 bases. The trim removed 6 bases at V and 5 bases at J, leaving 13 bases unmatched. In germline, CDR1 is LGHNA, CDR2 YNFKEQ. The CDR3 totals 15 residues. CDR3 coding DNA: TGTGCCAGCAGTCGAAGACTAGCCGCCTTCGACGAGCAGTACTTC. Its translation is CASSRRLAAFDEQYF.

As DNA, the CDR3 is TGTGCCAGCAGCTCCCCAGGGGGGTTAGGGAACACTGAAGCTTTCTTT. Amino acid sequence: CASSSPGGLGNTEAFF. The V gene is TRBV5-6, the J gene TRBJ1-1; 7 nucleotides align to TRBD1. V shed 3 bases and J 1 base; nucleotides not matched to a gene: 9. The CDR3 covers 16 residues. Germline loops: CDR1 SGHDT, CDR2 YYEEEE.

The J gene is TRBJ2-3, the V gene TRBV5-1; 8 nucleotides line up with TRBD2. Unmatched junction bases numbered 15, after V lost 1 base and J lost 11 bases. CDR3 length: 16 residues. Per the germline V gene, CDR1 is SGHRS and CDR2 is YFSETQ. The CDR3 here is CASSLPVSGGAGMQYF. CDR3 DNA: TGCGCCAGCAGCTTGCCAGTCTCCGGGGGGGCCGGGATGCAGTATTTT.

This clone was observed a few times. The chain carries TRBV4-2 and TRBJ2-1; 8 bases align to TRBD2. CDR1 LGHNA and CDR2 YNFKEQ come from the germline V gene. This CDR3 spans 13 amino acids. Germline trimming cut 1 base from V and 9 bases from J; bases unmatched to any gene: 2. This CDR3 reads CASSQGSGSEQFF. DNA for the CDR3: TGTGCCAGCAGCCAAGGGAGCGGGAGTGAGCAGTTCTTC.

The chain recombines TRBV5-5 with TRBJ2-7, with 9 bases that match TRBD1. The V gene end was trimmed by 2 bases and the J gene end by 4 bases; junction bases not matched to a gene: 1. CDR1 is SGHKS, CDR2 YYEKEE, per germline (reference sequence). The CDR3 length is 13 residues. The CDR3 DNA follows: TGTGCCAGCAGCTTACAGGGGGCGTACGAGCAGTACTTC. It specifies CASSLQGAYEQYF.

The chain joins TRBV28 to TRBJ1-5, with 7 bases that match TRBD1. J lost 1 base, V lost 6 bases, and 9 bases had no gene match. The CDR3 is made up of 16 amino acids. Germline CDR1 and CDR2: MDHEN and SYDVKM. The CDR3 loop reads CASRPPRQGSNQPQHF. The DNA for the CDR3 is TGTGCCAGCAGACCCCCACGACAGGGAAGCAATCAGCCCCAGCATTTT.

The chain uses TRBV5-1 and TRBJ2-7; 7 bases line up with TRBD1. The J segment lost 2 bases and the V segment lost 5 bases, leaving 10 bases of the junction unmatched. This CDR3 has 15 amino acids. CDR1 and CDR2 from the germline V gene are SGHRS and YFSETQ. The CDR3 sequence: CASSVMAGQAYEQYF. The CDR3 DNA sequence: TGCGCCAGCAGTGTTATGGCAGGACAGGCCTACGAGCAGTACTTC.